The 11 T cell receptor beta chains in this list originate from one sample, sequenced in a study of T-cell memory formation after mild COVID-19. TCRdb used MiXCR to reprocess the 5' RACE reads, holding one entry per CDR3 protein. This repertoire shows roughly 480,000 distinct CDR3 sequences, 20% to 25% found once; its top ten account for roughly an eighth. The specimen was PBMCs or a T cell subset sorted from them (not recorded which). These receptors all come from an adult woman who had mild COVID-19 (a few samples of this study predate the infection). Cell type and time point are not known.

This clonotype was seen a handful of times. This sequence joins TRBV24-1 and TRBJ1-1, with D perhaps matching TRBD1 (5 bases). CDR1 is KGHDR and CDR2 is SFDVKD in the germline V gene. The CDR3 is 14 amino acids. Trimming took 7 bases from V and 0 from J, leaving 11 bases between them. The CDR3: CATREGTVNTEAFF. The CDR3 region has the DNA TGTGCCACCAGGGAGGGGACGGTGAACACTGAAGCTTTCTTT.

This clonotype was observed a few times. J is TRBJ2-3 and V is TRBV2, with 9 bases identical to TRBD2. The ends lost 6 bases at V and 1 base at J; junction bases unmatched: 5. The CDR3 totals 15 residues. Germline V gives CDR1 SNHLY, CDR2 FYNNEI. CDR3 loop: CASRPSGTRTDTQYF. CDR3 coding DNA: TGTGCCAGCAGACCTAGCGGGACACGCACAGATACGCAGTATTTT.

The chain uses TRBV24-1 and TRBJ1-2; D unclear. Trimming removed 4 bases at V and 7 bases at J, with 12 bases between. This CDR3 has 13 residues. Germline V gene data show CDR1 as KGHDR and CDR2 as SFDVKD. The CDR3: CATSEYETGGYTF. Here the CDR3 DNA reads TGTGCCACCAGTGAATACGAAACTGGTGGCTACACCTTC.

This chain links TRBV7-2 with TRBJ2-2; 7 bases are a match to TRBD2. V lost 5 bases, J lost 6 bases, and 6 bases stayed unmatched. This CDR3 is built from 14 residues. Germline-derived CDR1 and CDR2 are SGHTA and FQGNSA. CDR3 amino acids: CASSTGRLSGELFF. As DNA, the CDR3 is TGTGCCAGCAGCACCGGGAGGCTTTCCGGGGAGCTGTTTTTT.

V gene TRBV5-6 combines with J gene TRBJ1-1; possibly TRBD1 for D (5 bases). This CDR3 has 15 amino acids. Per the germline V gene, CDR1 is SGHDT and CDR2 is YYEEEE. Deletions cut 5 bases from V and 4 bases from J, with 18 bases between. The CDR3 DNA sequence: TGTGCCAGCAGATTGTGGGGGGGGGACGGCACTGAAGCTTTCTTT. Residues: CASRLWGGDGTEAFF.

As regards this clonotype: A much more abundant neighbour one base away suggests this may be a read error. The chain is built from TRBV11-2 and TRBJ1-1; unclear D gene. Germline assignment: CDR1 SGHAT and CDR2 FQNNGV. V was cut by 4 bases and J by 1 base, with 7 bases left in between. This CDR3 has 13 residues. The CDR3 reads CASSSYRNTEAFF. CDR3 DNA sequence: TGTGCCAGCAGCTCCTACAGGAACACTGAAGCTTTCTTT.

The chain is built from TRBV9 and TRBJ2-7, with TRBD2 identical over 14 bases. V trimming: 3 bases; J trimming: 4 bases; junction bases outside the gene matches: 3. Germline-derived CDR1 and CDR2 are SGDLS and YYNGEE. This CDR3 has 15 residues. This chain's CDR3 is CASSGGLAGVYEQYF. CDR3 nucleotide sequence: TGTGCCAGCAGCGGGGGACTAGCGGGAGTTTACGAGCAGTACTTC.

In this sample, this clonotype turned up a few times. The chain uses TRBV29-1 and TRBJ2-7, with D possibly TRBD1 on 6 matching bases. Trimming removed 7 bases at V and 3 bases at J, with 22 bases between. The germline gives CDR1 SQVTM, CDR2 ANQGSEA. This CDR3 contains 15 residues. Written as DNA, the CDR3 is TGCAGCGCTTCGTTACCGGGACATCTTCACTACGAGCAGTACTTC. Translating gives CSASLPGHLHYEQYF.

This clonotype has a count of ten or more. CDR3 region: CSARGQRELNEQFF. CDR3 coding DNA: TGCAGTGCTAGAGGGCAGCGGGAGCTAAATGAGCAGTTCTTC. This chain uses TRBV20-1 with TRBJ2-1, with 8 nucleotides matching TRBD2. V lost 1 base and J lost 7; bases outside the gene matches: 6. The germline gives CDR1 DFQATT, CDR2 SNEGSKA (reference sequence). This CDR3 is built from 14 residues.

The CDR3 protein is CASSQGRGIFYGYTF. The CDR3 nucleotides read TGTGCCAGCAGCCAAGGCAGGGGGATTTTCTATGGCTACACCTTC. V gene TRBV3-1 combines with J gene TRBJ1-2; 7 bases line up with TRBD1. The CDR3 is 15 amino acids. V lost 1 base and J lost 4; bases outside the gene matches: 6. Germline lookup yields CDR1 LGHDT and CDR2 YNNKEL (reference sequence).

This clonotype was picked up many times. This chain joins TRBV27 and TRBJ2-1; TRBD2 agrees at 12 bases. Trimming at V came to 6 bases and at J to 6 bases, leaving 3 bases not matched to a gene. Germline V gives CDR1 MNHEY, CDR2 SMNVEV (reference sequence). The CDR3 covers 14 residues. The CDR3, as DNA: TGTGCCAGCAGAGGACTAGCGGGGACCAATGAGCAGTTCTTC. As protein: CASRGLAGTNEQFF.